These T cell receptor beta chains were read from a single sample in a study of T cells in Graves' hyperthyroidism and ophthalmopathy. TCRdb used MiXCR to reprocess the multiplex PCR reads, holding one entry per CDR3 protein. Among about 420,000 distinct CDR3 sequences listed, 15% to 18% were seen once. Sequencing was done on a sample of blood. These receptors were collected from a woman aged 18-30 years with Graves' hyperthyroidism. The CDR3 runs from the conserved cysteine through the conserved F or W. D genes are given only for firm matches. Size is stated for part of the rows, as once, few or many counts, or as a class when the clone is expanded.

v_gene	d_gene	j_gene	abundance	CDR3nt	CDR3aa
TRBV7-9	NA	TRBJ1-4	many	TGTGCCAGCAGTTTGAGCGGTGAAAAACTGTTTTTT	CASSLSGEKLFF
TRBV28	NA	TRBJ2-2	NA	TGTGCCAGCATCCCGAGGGGCACCGGGGAGCTGTTTTTT	CASIPRGTGELFF
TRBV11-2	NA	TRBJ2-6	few	TGTGCCAGCAGCCCAGTCGGGCTCTCTGGGGCCAACGTCCTGACTTTC	CASSPVGLSGANVLTF
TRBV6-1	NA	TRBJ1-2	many	TGTGCCACCGGGGGACAAGCTAACTATGGCTACACCTTC	CATGGQANYGYTF
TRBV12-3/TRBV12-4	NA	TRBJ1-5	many	TGTGCCAGCAGTTTAGGCAATTTCCCTAATCAGCCCCAGCATTTT	CASSLGNFPNQPQHF
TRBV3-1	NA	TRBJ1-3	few	TGTGCCAGCAGCCAAGGGCGGGGGGCTGGAAACACCATATATTTT	CASSQGRGAGNTIYF
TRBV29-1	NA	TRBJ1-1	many	TGCAGCGTCCACCGGGGACTCTCTCTCGGGAACACTGAAGCTTTCTTT	CSVHRGLSLGNTEAFF
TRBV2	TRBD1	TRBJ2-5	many	TGTGCCAGCACGGACCCTGACAGGGCTGAGACCCAGTACTTC	CASTDPDRAETQYF
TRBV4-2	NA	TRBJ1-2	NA	TGTGCCAGCAGCCAAGCTGACGGGGACTATGGCTACACCTTC	CASSQADGDYGYTF
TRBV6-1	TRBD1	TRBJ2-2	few	TGTGCCAGCAGGGACAGGGGGCCTTTCGGGGAGCTGTTTTTT	CASRDRGPFGELFF
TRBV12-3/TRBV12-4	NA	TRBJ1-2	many	TGTGCCAGCAGTTTTAAGGGCGGGCCCTATGGCTACACCTTC	CASSFKGGPYGYTF
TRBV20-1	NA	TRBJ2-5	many	TGCAGTGCTAGAAGAGGGGGAGCCCAAGAGACCCAGTACTTC	CSARRGGAQETQYF
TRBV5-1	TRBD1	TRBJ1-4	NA	TGCGCCAGCAGCTTAGGTTCCAGAGACAGGGGGGAAAAACTGTTTTTT	CASSLGSRDRGEKLFF
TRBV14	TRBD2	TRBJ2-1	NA	TGTGCCAGCAGCCAAGGAACTAGCGGCTACAGTGAGCAGTTCTTC	CASSQGTSGYSEQFF
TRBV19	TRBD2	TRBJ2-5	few	TGTGCCAGTAGTAGCATATTAGCGGGAGGGCCTGCGGAGACCCAGTACTTC	CASSSILAGGPAETQYF
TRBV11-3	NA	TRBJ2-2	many	TGTGCCAGCAGCTTAGGCACAGGGCGGCTGTTTTTT	CASSLGTGRLFF
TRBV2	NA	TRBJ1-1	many	TGTGCCAGCAGTGGGGACCAGGGAATGAACACTGAAGCTTTCTTT	CASSGDQGMNTEAFF
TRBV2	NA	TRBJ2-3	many	TGTGCCAGCAGACAGCGGCCAAGCACAGATACGCAGTATTTT	CASRQRPSTDTQYF
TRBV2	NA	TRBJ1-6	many	TGTGCCAGCAGTGTAGGACAGCGGTCACCCCTCCACTTT	CASSVGQRSPLHF
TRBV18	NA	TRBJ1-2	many	TGTGCCAGCTCACTGGGGGGCGACGATGGCTACACCTTC	CASSLGGDDGYTF
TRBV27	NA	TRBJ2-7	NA	TGTGCCAGCAGTACGAGCCGGGGGAGCTCCTACGAGCAGTACTTC	CASSTSRGSSYEQYF
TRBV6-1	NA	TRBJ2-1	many	TGTGCCAGCACCAAAAGGGATGAGCAGTTCTTC	CASTKRDEQFF
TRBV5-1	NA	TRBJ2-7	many	TGCGCCAGCAGCTTCAACAGCCTTACCTCCTACGAGCAGTACTTC	CASSFNSLTSYEQYF
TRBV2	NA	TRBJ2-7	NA	TGTGCCAGCACACAGGTCTCCTACGAGCAGTACTTC	CASTQVSYEQYF
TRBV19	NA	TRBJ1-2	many	TGTGCCAGTAGTGAGGGCCCAATCGGGAATGGCTACACCTTC	CASSEGPIGNGYTF
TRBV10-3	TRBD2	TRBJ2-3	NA	TGTGCCATCACCTCCGGGACTAGCGAGACGCAGTATTTT	CAITSGTSETQYF
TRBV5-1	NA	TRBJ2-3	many	TGCGCCAGCAGCGGAGGGACTTCCCGCACAGATACGCAGTATTTT	CASSGGTSRTDTQYF
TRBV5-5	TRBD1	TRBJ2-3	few	TGTGCCAGCAGCCCGACCGGACAGGCAGGTACGCAGTATTTT	CASSPTGQAGTQYF
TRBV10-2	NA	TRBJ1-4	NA	TGCGCCAGCAGTACGTTAGCAACTAATGAAAAACTGTTTTTT	CASSTLATNEKLFF
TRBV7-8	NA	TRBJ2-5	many	TGTGCCAGCAGCTTAGGAGGTAGCAGCCAAGAGACCCAGTACTTC	CASSLGGSSQETQYF
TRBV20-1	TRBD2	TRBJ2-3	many	TGCAGTGCTAGTCCGTGGCTAGCGGGGGACTCTAGCACAGATACGCAGTATTTT	CSASPWLAGDSSTDTQYF
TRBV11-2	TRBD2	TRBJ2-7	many	TGTGCCAGCAGCTTAGGGGGACTAGCGGGAGGGCCGTCTCCCTACGAGCAGTACTTC	CASSLGGLAGGPSPYEQYF
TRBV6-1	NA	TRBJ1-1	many	TGTGCCAGCAGCAGGGTTGAACCCTTAACCAAAGCTTTCTTT	CASSRVEPLTKAFF
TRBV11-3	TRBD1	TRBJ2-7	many	TGTGCCAGCAGCAACAGGGGGATCCACGAGCAGTACTTC	CASSNRGIHEQYF
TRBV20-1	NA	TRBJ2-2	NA	TGCAGTGCTAGAGGGAGCAGGGAGAACACCGGGGAGCTGTTTTTT	CSARGSRENTGELFF
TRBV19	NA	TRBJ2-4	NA	TGTGCCAGTAGTACACGGACCTTAGCCAAAAACATTCAGTACTTC	CASSTRTLAKNIQYF
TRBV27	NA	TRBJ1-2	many	TGTGCCAGCAGTTTATCGATGTCGGGGCATGGCTACACCTTC	CASSLSMSGHGYTF
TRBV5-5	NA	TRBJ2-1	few	TGTGCCAGCAGCCCATCAGGGGTAAGCGTCAATGAGCAGTTCTTC	CASSPSGVSVNEQFF
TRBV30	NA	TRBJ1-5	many	TGTGCCTGTTCATCCGTTAGCAATCAGCCCCAGCATTTT	CACSSVSNQPQHF
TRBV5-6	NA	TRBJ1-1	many	TGTGCCAGCAGTCAACAGGGGAACACTGAAGCTTTCTTT	CASSQQGNTEAFF
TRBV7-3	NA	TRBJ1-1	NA	TGTGCCAGCAGCACAGGACAGTACACTGAAGCTTTCTTT	CASSTGQYTEAFF
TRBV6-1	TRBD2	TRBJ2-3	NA	TGTGCCAGCAGTTCACAGCGGGAGGCCCCAGATACGCAGTATTTT	CASSSQREAPDTQYF
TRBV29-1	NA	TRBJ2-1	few	TGCAGCGGCGGGGACGGGTACAATGAGCAGTTCTTC	CSGGDGYNEQFF
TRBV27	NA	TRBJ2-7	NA	TGTGCCAGCAGTTTTAGTGGGATCGACGAGCAGTACTTC	CASSFSGIDEQYF
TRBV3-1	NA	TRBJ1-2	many	TGTGCCAGCAGCCAAGAAGGAGGCGGGGGCATCGGCTACACCTTC	CASSQEGGGGIGYTF
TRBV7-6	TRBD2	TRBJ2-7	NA	TGTGCCAGCAGCCCTTCGGGGGGAGCGGTAGGGACCTACGAGCAGTACTTC	CASSPSGGAVGTYEQYF
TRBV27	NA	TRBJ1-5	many	TGTGCCAGCAGTTTGATGGGTGGGAGTCAGCCCCAGCATTTT	CASSLMGGSQPQHF
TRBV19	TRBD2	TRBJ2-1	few	TGTGCCAGTAGTATTAGCGGGGGGGCCAATGAGCAGTTCTTC	CASSISGGANEQFF
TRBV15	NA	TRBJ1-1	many	TGTGCCACCAGCAGAGAGAGGCAGGCTCGAACAACTGAAGCTTTCTTT	CATSRERQARTTEAFF
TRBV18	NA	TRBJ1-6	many	TGTGCCAGCTCACCAGGACAGTCTTCTTCACCCCTCCACTTT	CASSPGQSSSPLHF
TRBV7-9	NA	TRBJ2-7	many	TGTGCCAGCAGCTCTCGCGAGAGTACGGGTCCGTACGAGCAGTACTTC	CASSSRESTGPYEQYF
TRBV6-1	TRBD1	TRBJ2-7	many	TGTGCCAGCAGCCGGACAGGGTACGAGCAGTACTTC	CASSRTGYEQYF
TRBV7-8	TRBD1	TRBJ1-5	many	TGTGCCAGCAGCGCTCAGGGGGCGAGCAATCAGCCCCAGCATTTT	CASSAQGASNQPQHF
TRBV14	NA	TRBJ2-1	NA	TGTGCCAGCAGCCAAGATCCTGGCAGAGAGCAGTTCTTC	CASSQDPGREQFF
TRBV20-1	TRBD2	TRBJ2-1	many	TGCAGTGCTAGTTCTAGCGGGAGAGGGAATGAGCAGTTCTTC	CSASSSGRGNEQFF
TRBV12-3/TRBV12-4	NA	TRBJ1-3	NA	TGTGCCAGCAGTTTAGCGACCCGTATAACTGGAAACACCATATATTTT	CASSLATRITGNTIYF
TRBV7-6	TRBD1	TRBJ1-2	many	TGTGCCAGCAGCCCCGGACCAAAGACAGGGAATTATGGCTACACCTTC	CASSPGPKTGNYGYTF